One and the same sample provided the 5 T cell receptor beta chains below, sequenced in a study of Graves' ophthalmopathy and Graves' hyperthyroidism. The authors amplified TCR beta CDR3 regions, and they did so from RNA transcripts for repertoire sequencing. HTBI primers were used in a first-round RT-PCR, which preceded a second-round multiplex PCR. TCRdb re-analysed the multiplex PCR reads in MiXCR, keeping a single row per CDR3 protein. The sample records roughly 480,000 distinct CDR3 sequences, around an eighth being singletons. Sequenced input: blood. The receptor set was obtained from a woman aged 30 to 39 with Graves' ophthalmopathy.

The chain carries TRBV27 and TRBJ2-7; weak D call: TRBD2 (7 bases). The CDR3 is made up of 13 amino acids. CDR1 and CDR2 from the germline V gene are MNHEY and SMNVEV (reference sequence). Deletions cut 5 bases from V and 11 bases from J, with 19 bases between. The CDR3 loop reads CASSPRGALQEYF. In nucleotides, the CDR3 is TGTGCCAGCAGTCCCCGGGGGGCCCTCCAAGAGTACTTC.

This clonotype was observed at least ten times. CDR3 DNA sequence: TGCGCCAGCAGTCACCGGGACAGCTACGAGCAGTACTTC. Its translation: CASSHRDSYEQYF. The rearrangement uses TRBV5-1 and TRBJ2-7, with 7 bases identical to TRBD1. After removal of 5 bases from V and 3 bases from J, the junction contained 5 bases not matched to a gene. The CDR3 extends over 13 amino acids. CDR1 is SGHRS, CDR2 YFSETQ, per germline.

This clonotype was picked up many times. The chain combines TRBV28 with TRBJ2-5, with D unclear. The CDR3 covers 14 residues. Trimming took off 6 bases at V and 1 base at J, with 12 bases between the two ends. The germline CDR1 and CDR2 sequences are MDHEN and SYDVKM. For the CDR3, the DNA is TGTGCCAGCAGCTCCACGTTGGCCCAAGAGACCCAGTACTTC. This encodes CASSSTLAQETQYF. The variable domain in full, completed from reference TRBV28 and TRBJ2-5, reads DVKVTQSSRYLVKRTGEKVFLECVQDMDHENMFWYRQDPGLGLRLIYFSYDVKMKEKGDIPEGYSVSREKKERFSLILESASTNQTSMYLCASSSTLAQETQYFGPGTRLLVL.

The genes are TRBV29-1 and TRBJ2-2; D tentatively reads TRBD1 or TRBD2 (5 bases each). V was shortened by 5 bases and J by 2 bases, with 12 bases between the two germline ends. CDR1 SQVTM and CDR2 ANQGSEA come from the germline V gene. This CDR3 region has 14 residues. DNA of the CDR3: TGCAGCGTTCCCGGGACCCGAAACACCGGGGAGCTGTTTTTT. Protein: CSVPGTRNTGELFF.

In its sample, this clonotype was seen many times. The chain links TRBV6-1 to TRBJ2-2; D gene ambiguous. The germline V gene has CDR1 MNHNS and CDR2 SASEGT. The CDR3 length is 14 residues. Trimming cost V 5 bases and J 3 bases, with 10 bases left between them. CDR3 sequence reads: CASSRRPDTGELFF. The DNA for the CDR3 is TGTGCCAGCAGTCGACGCCCTGACACCGGGGAGCTGTTTTTT.